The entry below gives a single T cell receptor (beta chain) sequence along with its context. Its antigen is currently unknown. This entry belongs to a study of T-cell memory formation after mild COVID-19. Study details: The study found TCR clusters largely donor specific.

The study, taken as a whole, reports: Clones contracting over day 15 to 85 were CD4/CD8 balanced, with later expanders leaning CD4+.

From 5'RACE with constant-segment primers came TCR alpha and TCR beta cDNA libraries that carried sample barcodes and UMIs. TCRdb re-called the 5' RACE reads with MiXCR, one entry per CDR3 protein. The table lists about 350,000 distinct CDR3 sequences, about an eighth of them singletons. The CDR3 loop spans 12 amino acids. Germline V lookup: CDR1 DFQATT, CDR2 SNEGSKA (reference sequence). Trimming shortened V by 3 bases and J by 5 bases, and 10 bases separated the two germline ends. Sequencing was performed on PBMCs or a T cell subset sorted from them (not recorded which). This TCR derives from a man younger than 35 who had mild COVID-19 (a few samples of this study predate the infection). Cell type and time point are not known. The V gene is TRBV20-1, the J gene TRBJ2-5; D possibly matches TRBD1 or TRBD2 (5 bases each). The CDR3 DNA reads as TGCAGTGCTAGCCCGGGGCGGGAGACCCAGTACTTC. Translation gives CSASPGRETQYF.